The sequence of this T cell receptor (beta chain) was determined in a study of T-cell reconstitution after alpha-beta-depleted transplantation in children. Overall study findings and caveats: T-cell numbers and diversity one year post-transplant derived largely from freshly generated T cells. It was surviving recipient T cells and thymic progenitors that gave some patients high TCRbeta diversity at day 60. About two months after transplant, alpha-beta T cells reportedly came from several hundred expanded graft clones.

J gave up 5 bases and V 5 bases, and 9 bases lay outside the gene matches. CDR1 and CDR2 (germline): WSHSY, SAAADI. The CDR3 spans 15 residues. This clonotype was recorded many times. The antigen is not known. Unique molecular identifiers were incorporated during preparation of the TCRbeta library. Each CDR3 protein gets one entry after TCRdb re-called the PCR reads with MiXCR. The table has roughly 670,000 distinct CDR3 sequences, around 13% seen once. The chain joins TRBV10-2 to TRBJ2-1; 7 bases fit TRBD2. The origin of this receptor is a girl aged 2 to 9 with congenital amegakaryocytic thrombocytopenia, due to receive a stem cell transplant. Sample: PBMCs, taken before TCRalphabeta/CD19-depleted stem cell transplant. CDR3 in amino acids: CASSIELAKNNEQFF. The CDR3 DNA sequence: TGCGCCAGCAGTATAGAACTAGCGAAAAACAATGAGCAGTTCTTC.